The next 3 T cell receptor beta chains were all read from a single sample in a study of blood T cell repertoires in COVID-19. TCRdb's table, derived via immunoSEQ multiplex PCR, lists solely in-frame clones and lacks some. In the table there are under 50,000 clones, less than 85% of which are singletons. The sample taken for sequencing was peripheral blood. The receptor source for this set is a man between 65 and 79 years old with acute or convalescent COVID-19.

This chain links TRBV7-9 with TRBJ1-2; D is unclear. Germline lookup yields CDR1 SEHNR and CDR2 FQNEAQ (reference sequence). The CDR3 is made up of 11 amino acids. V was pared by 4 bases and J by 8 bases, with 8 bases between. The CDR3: CASSWAGGYTF. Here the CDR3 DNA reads TGTGCCAGCAGCTGGGCGGGGGGCTACACCTTC.

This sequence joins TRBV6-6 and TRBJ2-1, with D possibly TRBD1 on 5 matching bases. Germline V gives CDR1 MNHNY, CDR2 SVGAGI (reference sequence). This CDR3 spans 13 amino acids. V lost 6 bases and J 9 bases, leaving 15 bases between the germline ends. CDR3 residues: CASSPTRVSEQFF. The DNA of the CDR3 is TGTGCCAGCAGCCCCACCAGGGTCAGTGAGCAGTTCTTC.

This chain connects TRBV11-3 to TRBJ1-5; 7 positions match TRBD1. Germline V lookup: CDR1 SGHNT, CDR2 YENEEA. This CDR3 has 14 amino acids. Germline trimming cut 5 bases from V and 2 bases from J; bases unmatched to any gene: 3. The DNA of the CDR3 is TGTGCCAGCAGCATTACAGGGGGCAATCAGCCCCAGCATTTT. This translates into CASSITGGNQPQHF.